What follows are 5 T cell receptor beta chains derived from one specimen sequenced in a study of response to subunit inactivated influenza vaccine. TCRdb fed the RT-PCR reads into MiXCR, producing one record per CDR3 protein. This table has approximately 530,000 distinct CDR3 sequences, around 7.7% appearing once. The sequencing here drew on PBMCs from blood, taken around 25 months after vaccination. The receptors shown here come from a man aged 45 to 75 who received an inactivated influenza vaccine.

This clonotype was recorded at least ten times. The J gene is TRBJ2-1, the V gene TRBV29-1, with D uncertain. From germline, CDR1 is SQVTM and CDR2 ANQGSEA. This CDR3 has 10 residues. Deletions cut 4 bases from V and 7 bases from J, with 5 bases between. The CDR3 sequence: CSVGLNEQFF. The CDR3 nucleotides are TGCAGCGTTGGCCTAAATGAGCAGTTCTTC.

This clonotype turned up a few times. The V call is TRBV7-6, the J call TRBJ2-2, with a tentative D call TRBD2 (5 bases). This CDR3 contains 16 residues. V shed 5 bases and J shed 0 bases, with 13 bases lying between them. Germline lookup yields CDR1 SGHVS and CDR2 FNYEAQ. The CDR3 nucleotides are TGTGCCAGCAGCCCCTCGCTAGCTGCGAACACCGGGGAGCTGTTTTTT. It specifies CASSPSLAANTGELFF.

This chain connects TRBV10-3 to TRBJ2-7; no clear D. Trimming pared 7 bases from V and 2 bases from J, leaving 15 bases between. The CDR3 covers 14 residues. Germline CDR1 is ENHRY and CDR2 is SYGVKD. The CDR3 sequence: CAIKPLHETYEQYF. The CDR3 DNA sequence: TGTGCCATCAAACCATTACACGAAACCTACGAGCAGTACTTC.

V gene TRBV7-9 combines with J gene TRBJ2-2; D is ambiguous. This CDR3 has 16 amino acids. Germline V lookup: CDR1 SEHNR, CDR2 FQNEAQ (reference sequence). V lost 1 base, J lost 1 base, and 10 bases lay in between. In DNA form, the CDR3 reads TGTGCCAGCAGCTTAGACGCACGCGTGAACACCGGGGAGCTGTTTTTT. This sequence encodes CASSLDARVNTGELFF.

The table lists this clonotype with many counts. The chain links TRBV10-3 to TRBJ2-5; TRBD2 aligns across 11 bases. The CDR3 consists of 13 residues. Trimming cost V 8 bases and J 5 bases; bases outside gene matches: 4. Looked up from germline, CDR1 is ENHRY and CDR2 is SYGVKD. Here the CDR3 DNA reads TGTGCCATCCGGCCTAGCGGGAGGGAGACCCAGTACTTC. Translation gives CAIRPSGRETQYF.